This T cell receptor beta chain was identified during a study of blood T cell repertoires in COVID-19. Overall study: Specimens from acute and convalescent COVID-19 originated in the United States, Italy and Spain. From T cells, B-cell-depleted T cells, or PBMCs came the material, which was cDNA or gDNA.

The repertoire was sequenced with immunoSEQ multiplex PCR; TCRdb's copy has only in-frame clones and lacks some. The sample carries just under 35,000 clones, 85% to 95% recorded once. Trimming cost V 3 bases and J 4 bases, with 13 bases left between them. Germline assignment: CDR1 SGHRS and CDR2 YFSETQ. This CDR3 comprises 14 residues. The TCR comes from a man in his 60s with active or convalescent COVID-19. V gene TRBV5-1 combines with J gene TRBJ1-2; D perhaps matches TRBD1 (6 bases). The sequenced sample consisted of peripheral blood. CDR3: CASSSSSDSYGYTF. In DNA form, the CDR3 reads TGCGCCAGCAGCTCCTCGTCGGACAGCTATGGCTACACCTTC.